A single sample is the source of the 20 T cell receptor beta chains below, sequenced in a study of shared clonotypes between healthy human individuals. Sequencing used immunoSEQ multiplex PCR; TCRdb keeps in-frame clones, though not all of them. Here the sample spans 2 million to 2.5 million clones, roughly 92% being singletons. Sequencing input: naive CD4+ T cells from PBMCs. The subset here: CD45RA+ positively selected. The receptors shown here come from a man aged 18 to 30 in good health. Some clones in this sample may be carry-over from other donors' samples.

The V gene is TRBV6-5, the J gene TRBJ2-1; 10 positions agree with TRBD2. The J segment lost 10 bases and the V segment lost 6 bases, leaving 9 bases of the junction unmatched. Germline V CDR1 and CDR2: MNHEY, SVGAGI. The CDR3 loop spans 14 amino acids. CDR3: CASSPAGGPEEQFF. The CDR3 nucleotides read TGTGCCAGCAGCCCAGCGGGAGGGCCGGAGGAGCAGTTCTTC.

The genes are TRBV15 and TRBJ2-2; either TRBD1 or TRBD2 may fit D (5 bases each). CDR3 length equals 14 residues. V shed 2 bases and J shed 6 bases, with 10 bases lying between them. Per germline, CDR1 LNHNV and CDR2 YYDKDF (reference sequence). This CDR3 is CATSRLRGAGELFF. The DNA for the CDR3 is TGTGCCACCAGCAGACTGCGAGGGGCCGGGGAGCTGTTTTTT.

Only one count was recorded for this clone. The chain joins TRBV29-1 to TRBJ2-3; D is possibly TRBD1 (6 bases). CDR3 length equals 13 residues. Trimming stripped 7 bases from V and 3 bases from J, with 14 bases between. The germline V gene has CDR1 SQVTM and CDR2 ANQGSEA. The CDR3 DNA sequence: TGCAGCGCTGGGGGCAGAATAACAGATACGCAGTATTTT. Amino acids: CSAGGRITDTQYF.

As to this clone: Other nucleotide sequences from this sample produce the same CDR3. This chain joins TRBV15 and TRBJ2-1; 7 bases are shared with TRBD2. The junction had 1 base not matched to a gene; V was cut back by 0 bases and J by 2 bases. The CDR3 is 15 residues long. The germline V gene encodes CDR1 LNHNV and CDR2 YYDKDF (reference sequence). For the CDR3, the DNA is TGTGCCACCAGCAGAGACGGGAGGCCCTACAATGAGCAGTTCTTC. This sequence encodes CATSRDGRPYNEQFF.

The V call is TRBV15, the J call TRBJ1-4; D is undetermined. Trimming cost V 3 bases and J 6 bases, with 8 bases left between them. CDR3 length equals 13 residues. The germline CDR1 and CDR2 sequences are LNHNV and YYDKDF (reference sequence). CDR3 DNA: TGTGCCACCAGCAGGGGATTCGATGAAAAACTGTTTTTT. Translating it yields CATSRGFDEKLFF.

V and J are TRBV7-8 and TRBJ1-5; D gene unclear. CDR3 length: 17 residues. With 8 bases removed from V and 0 bases from J, the gap between germline ends came to 20 bases. The germline V gene has CDR1 SGHVS and CDR2 FQNEAQ. The CDR3 here is CASLEGWARNSNQPQHF. The CDR3 nucleotides are TGTGCCAGCTTAGAAGGTTGGGCTAGGAATAGCAATCAGCCCCAGCATTTT.

J is TRBJ1-2 and V is TRBV2; a possible D gene is TRBD1 (6 bases). The CDR3 loop spans 14 amino acids. V gave up 6 bases and J gave up 7 bases, with 18 bases separating them. Germline loops: CDR1 SNHLY, CDR2 FYNNEI. CDR3 DNA sequence: TGTGCCAGCAGACCCGGGACAATGGTAACTGGCTACACCTTC. Amino acids: CASRPGTMVTGYTF. The full variable domain, with the rest looked up from reference TRBV2 and TRBJ1-2, is EPEVTQTPSHQVTQMGQEVILRCVPISNHLYFYWYRQILGQKVEFLVSFYNNEISEKSEIFDDQFSVERPDGSNFTLKIRSTKLEDSAMYFCASRPGTMVTGYTFGSGTRLTVV.

Turning to this clone: Distinct nucleotide sequences in the sample also encode this CDR3. The chain has TRBV27 and TRBJ2-1; the D is unclear. The CDR3 loop spans 15 amino acids. V was pared by 3 bases and J by 0 bases, with 9 bases between. The germline CDR1 and CDR2 sequences are MNHEY and SMNVEV (reference sequence). This CDR3 is CASSFGRSSYNEQFF. The CDR3 DNA reads TGTGCCAGCAGTTTCGGCAGGTCCTCCTACAATGAGCAGTTCTTC.

V is TRBV6-5 and J is TRBJ2-2; D might be TRBD2 (5 bases). Germline lookup yields CDR1 MNHEY and CDR2 SVGAGI. The ends were cut back, 0 bases at V and 2 bases at J, with 10 bases in the middle. The CDR3 is 16 amino acids. Here the CDR3 reads CASSYSWEPNTGELFF. The CDR3 coding sequence is TGTGCCAGCAGTTACTCGTGGGAGCCTAACACCGGGGAGCTGTTTTTT.

The chain links TRBV2 to TRBJ2-1; TRBD2 might be the D (5 bases). The CDR3 covers 14 residues. The germline CDR1 and CDR2 sequences are SNHLY and FYNNEI. V was pared by 1 base and J by 8 bases, with 12 bases between. The CDR3 region is CASSEGGWNDEQFF. The CDR3 DNA reads TGTGCCAGCAGTGAAGGAGGGTGGAATGATGAGCAGTTCTTC.

Points on this clone: This specimen includes other DNA sequences encoding the same CDR3. The V call is TRBV9, the J call TRBJ2-7; D unresolved. The germline V and J ends were trimmed by 0 bases and 0 bases, with 10 bases remaining between them. This CDR3 contains 15 residues. Germline V gene lookup returns CDR1 SGDLS and CDR2 YYNGEE. The CDR3 loop reads CASSVGRASSYEQYF. The DNA of the CDR3 is TGTGCCAGCAGCGTAGGACGGGCCAGCTCCTACGAGCAGTACTTC.

With respect to this clone: Other DNA sequences of this sample code for an identical CDR3. The genes are TRBV30 and TRBJ1-4, with TRBD1 matching 7 bases. The ends lost 1 base at V and 5 bases at J; junction bases unmatched: 4. This CDR3 has 14 amino acids. The germline V gene has CDR1 GTSNPN and CDR2 SVGIG (reference sequence). This CDR3 is CAWSDGTANEKLFF. CDR3 coding DNA: TGTGCCTGGAGTGATGGGACAGCAAATGAAAAACTGTTTTTT.

The chain links TRBV11-2 to TRBJ1-2; 11 bases match TRBD1. Unmatched junction bases numbered 2, after V lost 4 bases and J lost 4 bases. Germline V gene lookup returns CDR1 SGHAT and CDR2 FQNNGV. The CDR3 is 14 amino acids. For the CDR3, the DNA is TGTGCCAGCAGCTCGGGACAGGGGGGCTATGGCTACACCTTC. Amino acid sequence: CASSSGQGGYGYTF.

This chain links TRBV28 with TRBJ2-5; D is undetermined. This CDR3 spans 13 amino acids. Trimming removed 8 bases at V and 4 bases at J, with 14 bases between. The germline V gene encodes CDR1 MDHEN and CDR2 SYDVKM. The CDR3, as DNA: TGTGCCAGCGCTACACGTGGATTAGAGACCCAGTACTTC. Translating gives CASATRGLETQYF.

This chain uses TRBV5-1 with TRBJ2-5; D gene uncertain. The J call may be incorrect, as the DNA end agrees better with TRBJ2-7. Germline V lookup: CDR1 SGHRS, CDR2 YFSETQ. The CDR3 runs 14 residues. As DNA, the CDR3 is TGCGCCAGCAGCTTGGGACTGGTCTCCTACGAGCAGTACTTC. It translates to CASSLGLVSYEQYF.

The V call is TRBV5-1, the J call TRBJ2-7; maybe TRBD1 (5 bases). The CDR3 is made up of 15 amino acids. V lost 4 bases and J lost 3, with 17 bases in between. Germline V gives CDR1 SGHRS, CDR2 YFSETQ. CDR3 in amino acids: CASSPDITNLYEQYF. The CDR3 nucleotides read TGCGCCAGCAGCCCGGACATTACCAACCTCTACGAGCAGTACTTC.

The V call is TRBV18, the J call TRBJ2-1; 10 nucleotides match TRBD2. V shed 8 bases and J 8 bases; nucleotides not matched to a gene: 12. In germline, CDR1 is KGHSH, CDR2 LQKENI. CDR3 length: 15 residues. CDR3 sequence: CASASLAGVMDEQFF. CDR3 DNA sequence: TGTGCCAGCGCGTCCCTAGCGGGAGTTATGGATGAGCAGTTCTTC. Full variable domain (remainder filled in from reference TRBV18 and TRBJ2-1): NAGVMQNPRHLVRRRGQEARLRCSPMKGHSHVYWYRQLPEEGLKFMVYLQKENIIDESGMPKERFSAEFPKEGPSILRIQQVVRGDSAAYFCASASLAGVMDEQFFGPGTRLTVL.

The V and J genes are TRBV28 and TRBJ2-7, with 12 bases lining up with TRBD1. The trim removed 9 bases at V and 4 bases at J, leaving 10 bases unmatched. The germline CDR1 and CDR2 sequences are MDHEN and SYDVKM. This CDR3 is built from 15 residues. The CDR3 DNA sequence: TGTGCCAGTGACAAAGGGACAGGGGGCGGGTACGAGCAGTACTTC. It yields the protein CASDKGTGGGYEQYF.

The table lists this clone with a count of one. The gene calls are TRBV18 and TRBJ1-1, with 9 bases fitting TRBD1. Germline CDR1 is KGHSH and CDR2 is LQKENI. The CDR3 has 15 residues. Trimming at V came to 5 bases and at J to 3 bases, leaving 7 bases not matched to a gene. The CDR3 nucleotides read TGTGCCAGCTCAGGAGTACAGGGGGCAGACACTGAAGCTTTCTTT. Translating it yields CASSGVQGADTEAFF.

The V and J genes are TRBV9 and TRBJ1-1; D not resolved. This CDR3 region has 13 residues. Germline V gene lookup returns CDR1 SGDLS and CDR2 YYNGEE. Trimming shortened V by 0 bases and J by 5 bases, and 8 bases separated the two germline ends. As DNA, the CDR3 is TGTGCCAGCAGCGTAGACAGAGAGACTGAAGCTTTCTTT. Its protein is CASSVDRETEAFF. Variable domain in full (rest from reference TRBV9 and TRBJ1-1): DSGVTQTPKHLITATGQRVTLRCSPRSGDLSVYWYQQSLDQGLQFLIQYYNGEERAKGNILERFSAQQFPDLHSELNLSSLELGDSALYFCASSVDRETEAFFGQGTRLTVV.